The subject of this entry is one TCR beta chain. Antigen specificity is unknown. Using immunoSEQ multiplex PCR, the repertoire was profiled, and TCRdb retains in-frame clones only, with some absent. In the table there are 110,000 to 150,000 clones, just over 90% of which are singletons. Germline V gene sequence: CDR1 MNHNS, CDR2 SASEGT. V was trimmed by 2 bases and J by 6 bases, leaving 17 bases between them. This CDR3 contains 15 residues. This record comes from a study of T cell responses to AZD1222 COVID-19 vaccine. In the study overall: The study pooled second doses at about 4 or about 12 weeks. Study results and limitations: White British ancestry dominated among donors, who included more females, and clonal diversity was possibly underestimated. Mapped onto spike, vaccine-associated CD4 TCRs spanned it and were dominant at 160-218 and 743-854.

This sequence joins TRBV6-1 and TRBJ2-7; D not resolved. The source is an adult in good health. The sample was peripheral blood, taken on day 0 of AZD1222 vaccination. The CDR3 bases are TGTGCCAGCAGTGAACCTGGGGAATCGTTGGGCGAGCAGTACTTC. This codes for CASSEPGESLGEQYF.